One and the same sample provided the 27 T cell receptor beta chains below, sequenced in a study of radiation and T cells in renal cell carcinoma. Time point meaning: blood 4 weeks post-SBRT, at nephrectomy. Regarding treatment: 15 Gy SBRT to primary tumor, nephrectomy 4 weeks later. Only in-frame clones appear in the TCRdb table, and some are missing; sequencing was by immunoSEQ multiplex PCR. Of about 77,000 clones listed, around 78% were seen once; the top ten hold 2.4%. Here the sequenced sample was blood, taken from a patient whose treatment included radiotherapy and nephrectomy. The receptor set was obtained from a woman between 55 and 75 years old with renal cell carcinoma.

This CDR3 is CASSSYRDENTEAFF. In nucleotides, the CDR3 is TGTGCCAGCAGCTCGTACAGGGATGAGAACACTGAAGCTTTCTTT. This sequence joins TRBV7-2 and TRBJ1-1; possibly TRBD1 for D (6 bases). Trimming stripped 4 bases from V and 1 base from J, with 13 bases between. From germline, CDR1 is SGHTA and CDR2 FQGNSA. The CDR3 covers 15 residues.

The rearrangement joins TRBV29-1 to TRBJ1-1; TRBD1 matches at 7 bases. Germline assignment: CDR1 SQVTM and CDR2 ANQGSEA. The CDR3 totals 14 residues. The J segment lost 1 base and the V segment lost 6 bases, leaving 8 bases of the junction unmatched. The DNA of the CDR3 is TGCAGCGTAAACAACAGGGGTCCGAACACTGAAGCTTTCTTT. Residues: CSVNNRGPNTEAFF. The whole variable domain, filled in from reference TRBV29-1 and TRBJ1-1, reads SAVISQKPSRDICQRGTSLTIQCQVDSQVTMMFWYRQQPGQSLTLIATANQGSEATYESGFVIDKFPISRPNLTFSTLTVSNMSPEDSSIYLCSVNNRGPNTEAFFGQGTRLTVV.

This clone occurred a few times. This chain links TRBV19 with TRBJ1-1; unclear D gene. Germline V CDR1 and CDR2: LNHDA, SQIVND (reference sequence). The CDR3 consists of 11 residues. Trimming pared 6 bases from V and 5 bases from J, leaving 7 bases between. The DNA of the CDR3 is TGTGCCAGTAGCACGCGGACTGAAGCTTTCTTT. Protein sequence: CASSTRTEAFF.

This rearrangement joins TRBV5-6 to TRBJ2-3; 8 bases are shared with TRBD2. This CDR3 has 17 residues. CDR1 is SGHDT and CDR2 is YYEEEE in the germline V gene. Losses at the gene ends were 1 base for V and 0 bases for J; bases not matched to a gene: 7. The CDR3, as DNA: TGTGCCAGCAGCTTGCGGGGGGGGCCTTTGAGCACAGATACGCAGTATTTT. Protein sequence: CASSLRGGPLSTDTQYF.

The gene calls are TRBV5-1 and TRBJ2-3, with TRBD1 matching 9 bases. The CDR3 covers 15 residues. V trimming: 2 bases; J trimming: 1 base; junction bases outside the gene matches: 2. CDR1 and CDR2 from the germline V gene are SGHRS and YFSETQ. CDR3 loop: CASSLQGARTDTQYF. CDR3 nucleotides: TGCGCCAGCAGCTTACAGGGGGCCCGCACAGATACGCAGTATTTT.

The chain is built from TRBV28 and TRBJ1-5, with D tentatively TRBD1 (5 bases). V was clipped by 6 bases and J by 7 bases, with 16 bases between them. Germline V CDR1 and CDR2: MDHEN, SYDVKM. This CDR3 has 14 residues. Written as DNA, the CDR3 is TGTGCCAGCAGCTCAGGGTTCAGGGAACAGCCCCAGCATTTT. This encodes CASSSGFREQPQHF.

This chain uses TRBV5-6 with TRBJ1-2; D gene uncertain. Germline CDR1 and CDR2: SGHDT and YYEEEE. V gave up 1 base and J gave up 1 base, with 11 bases separating them. The CDR3 length is 15 residues. CDR3 residues: CASSLLGWLNYGYTF. In nucleotides, the CDR3 is TGTGCCAGCAGCTTGCTCGGATGGCTTAACTATGGCTACACCTTC.

The chain recombines TRBV4-3 with TRBJ1-1, with D possibly being TRBD1 (6 bases). The V and J ends lost 4 bases and 1 base respectively, with 19 bases between them. The CDR3 contains 17 residues. Germline V gene lookup returns CDR1 LGHNA and CDR2 YSLEER. DNA for the CDR3: TGCGCCAGCAGCCTGACGGGCCGGGGGGCGTCGAACACTGAAGCTTTCTTT. Amino acids: CASSLTGRGASNTEAFF.

This chain uses TRBV6-1 with TRBJ1-1; 8 positions match TRBD1. The junction had 3 bases not matched to a gene; V was cut back by 5 bases and J by 1 base. CDR1 is MNHNS, CDR2 SASEGT, per germline. CDR3 length equals 14 residues. Here the CDR3 reads CASSLQGENTEAFF. CDR3 DNA: TGTGCCAGCAGTCTACAGGGGGAGAACACTGAAGCTTTCTTT.

This rearrangement joins TRBV4-3 to TRBJ2-2; D is unclear. CDR3 length: 15 residues. The V and J ends lost 4 bases and 4 bases respectively, with 13 bases between them. Germline-derived CDR1 and CDR2 are LGHNA and YSLEER. The CDR3 nucleotides are TGCGCCAGCAGCCGCGACGACACCTCCACCGGGGAGCTGTTTTTT. Protein: CASSRDDTSTGELFF.

The gene calls are TRBV4-1 and TRBJ2-1; 11 bases match TRBD2. The J segment lost 7 bases and the V segment lost 3 bases, leaving 8 bases of the junction unmatched. The CDR3 length is 16 residues. The V gene's germline CDR1 is MGHRA and CDR2 YSYEKL. This CDR3 is CASSQETSGGGNEQFF. The CDR3 nucleotides are TGCGCCAGCAGCCAGGAAACTAGCGGGGGAGGGAATGAGCAGTTCTTC.

The gene calls are TRBV13 and TRBJ2-3; D possibly corresponds to TRBD1 (5 bases). CDR3 length equals 15 residues. Trimming removed 5 bases at V and 1 base at J, with 13 bases between. Germline CDR1 reads PRHDT; CDR2 reads FYEKMQ (reference sequence). CDR3 bases: TGTGCCAGCAGCCCGCAGGGAAGGGGCACAGATACGCAGTATTTT. Translation: CASSPQGRGTDTQYF.

The chain joins TRBV29-1 to TRBJ1-2; D not certain. V lost 1 base and J 4 bases, leaving 7 bases between the germline ends. Per the germline V gene, CDR1 is SQVTM and CDR2 is ANQGSEA. This CDR3 comprises 12 residues. CDR3 region: CSVEGRPYGYTF. As DNA, the CDR3 is TGCAGCGTTGAAGGCAGGCCCTATGGCTACACCTTC.

J is TRBJ2-1 and V is TRBV9, with TRBD2 as a possible D gene (5 bases). Germline V lookup: CDR1 SGDLS, CDR2 YYNGEE. V lost 3 bases to trimming and J lost 7 bases, with 8 bases between them. This CDR3 region has 12 residues. The CDR3 region is CASSATMNEQFF. CDR3 coding DNA: TGTGCCAGCAGCGCGACTATGAATGAGCAGTTCTTC.

This sequence joins TRBV30 and TRBJ2-5; the D gene is possibly TRBD1 (5 bases). The DNA end favors TRBJ2-7, so the J call may be wrong. The CDR3 totals 13 residues. Germline loops: CDR1 GTSNPN, CDR2 SVGIG (reference sequence). For the CDR3, the DNA is TGTGCCTGGAGTCCACCAGGGACCTACGAGCAGTACTTC. Its translation: CAWSPPGTYEQYF.

The genes are TRBV9 and TRBJ2-5; perhaps TRBD1 as D (6 bases). CDR3 length: 14 amino acids. V was clipped by 0 bases and J by 6 bases, with 12 bases between them. Germline V gene data show CDR1 as SGDLS and CDR2 as YYNGEE. The CDR3 DNA reads TGTGCCAGCAGCGTAGGGAGCAGGGGACAGACCCAGTACTTC. Translated: CASSVGSRGQTQYF. Full variable domain (missing parts from reference TRBV9 and TRBJ2-5): DSGVTQTPKHLITATGQRVTLRCSPRSGDLSVYWYQQSLDQGLQFLIQYYNGEERAKGNILERFSAQQFPDLHSELNLSSLELGDSALYFCASSVGSRGQTQYFGPGTRLLVL.

The chain uses TRBV4-2 and TRBJ2-3, with 9 bases fitting TRBD2. V gave up 0 bases and J gave up 0 bases; unmatched junction bases: 13. This CDR3 spans 20 amino acids. Germline lookup yields CDR1 LGHNA and CDR2 YNFKEQ. The CDR3 bases are TGTGCCAGCAGCCAAGATATGGGGACTAGCTCAACTGCTAGCACAGATACGCAGTATTTT. Protein sequence: CASSQDMGTSSTASTDTQYF.

This chain connects TRBV27 to TRBJ2-2; perhaps TRBD2 as D (5 bases). The germline V and J ends were trimmed by 1 base and 5 bases, with 14 bases remaining between them. The CDR3 totals 16 residues. The V gene's germline CDR1 is MNHEY and CDR2 SMNVEV (reference sequence). The CDR3 reads CASSLYLAPGTGELFF. The DNA for the CDR3 is TGTGCCAGCAGTTTATACCTAGCCCCGGGGACCGGGGAGCTGTTTTTT.

This clone showed up just a few times. This chain connects TRBV18 to TRBJ1-1, with 7 bases that match TRBD1. In germline, CDR1 is KGHSH, CDR2 LQKENI. The CDR3 loop spans 18 amino acids. The J segment lost 4 bases and the V segment lost 6 bases, leaving 20 bases of the junction unmatched. Written as DNA, the CDR3 is TGTGCCAGCTCCAAAGCAGGGACAGAACTGTATTTGGCCACTGAAGCTTTCTTT. This codes for CASSKAGTELYLATEAFF.

The V gene is TRBV2, the J gene TRBJ2-3; 9 bases match TRBD2. The CDR3 contains 13 residues. Looked up from germline, CDR1 is SNHLY and CDR2 is FYNNEI. CDR3 sequence (DNA): TGTGCACCCCGACTAGCGGAAGGAGATACGCAGTATTTT. Protein sequence: CAPRLAEGDTQYF. Filled out from reference TRBV2 and TRBJ2-3, the complete variable domain reads EPEVTQTPSHQVTQMGQEVILRCVPISNHLYFYWYRQILGQKVEFLVSFYNNEISEKSEIFDDQFSVERPDGSNFTLKIRSTKLEDSAMYFCAPRLAEGDTQYFGPGTRLTVL.

The V and J genes are TRBV6-5 and TRBJ1-2, with D uncertain. The CDR3 length is 12 residues. The germline V gene encodes CDR1 MNHEY and CDR2 SVGAGI. V was clipped by 8 bases and J by 7 bases, with 14 bases between them. The CDR3 nucleotides are TGTGCCAGCCGAAAAGAGGGCGGTGGCTACACCTTC. This gives the protein CASRKEGGGYTF.

The gene calls are TRBV19 and TRBJ1-5; D is undetermined. Germline loops: CDR1 LNHDA, CDR2 SQIVND (reference sequence). This CDR3 has 14 residues. Trimming left V 1 base short and J 0 bases short, with 4 bases between. The CDR3 DNA is TGTGCCAGTAGTATAGGGCTTAGCAATCAGCCCCAGCATTTT. Its protein is CASSIGLSNQPQHF.

V is TRBV6-1 and J is TRBJ2-3; D is uncertain. V lost 4 bases to trimming and J lost 6 bases, with 8 bases between them. CDR1 is MNHNS, CDR2 SASEGT, per germline. The CDR3 has 12 amino acids. The CDR3 coding sequence is TGTGCCAGCAGTGCCTCCGGGGATACGCAGTATTTT. Translating gives CASSASGDTQYF.

This chain links TRBV28 with TRBJ2-1; 8 positions agree with TRBD2. There are 14 residues in the CDR3. Trimming at V came to 5 bases and at J to 9 bases, leaving 9 bases not matched to a gene. Germline CDR1 and CDR2: MDHEN and SYDVKM. The CDR3 DNA is TGTGCCAGCAGTCCGCAGCGGGAGTATAGTGAGCAGTTCTTC. Translating gives CASSPQREYSEQFF.

The chain is built from TRBV4-1 and TRBJ2-1, with a weak D call TRBD1 (5 bases). The CDR3 contains 14 residues. The V end was cut by 7 bases, the J end by 10 bases, with 20 bases between. Germline V gives CDR1 MGHRA, CDR2 YSYEKL. The CDR3 is CASTTKGVGREQFF. CDR3 nucleotide sequence: TGCGCCAGCACCACTAAAGGGGTAGGTCGCGAGCAGTTCTTC.

This clone has just a few counts. This chain connects TRBV4-1 to TRBJ1-4; no firm D call. The CDR3 is 15 residues long. Germline loops: CDR1 MGHRA, CDR2 YSYEKL. Trimming removed 4 bases at V and 3 bases at J, with 12 bases between. The CDR3 DNA follows: TGCGCCAGCAGCCTAAGGGAGGGCTCTAATGAAAAACTGTTTTTT. Its protein product is CASSLREGSNEKLFF.

CDR3 protein: CASSSETGFTDTQYF. The CDR3 DNA sequence: TGCGCCAGCAGCTCCGAGACAGGTTTTACAGATACGCAGTATTTT. The chain has TRBV5-1 and TRBJ2-3; TRBD1 is a possible D gene (6 bases). Per germline, CDR1 SGHRS and CDR2 YFSETQ. Trimming removed 3 bases from V and 3 bases from J, with 14 bases in between. CDR3 size: 15 residues. Full variable domain (rest looked up from reference TRBV5-1 and TRBJ2-3): KAGVTQTPRYLIKTRGQQVTLSCSPISGHRSVSWYQQTPGQGLQFLFEYFSETQRNKGNFPGRFSGRQFSNSRSEMNVSTLELGDSALYLCASSSETGFTDTQYFGPGTRLTVL.